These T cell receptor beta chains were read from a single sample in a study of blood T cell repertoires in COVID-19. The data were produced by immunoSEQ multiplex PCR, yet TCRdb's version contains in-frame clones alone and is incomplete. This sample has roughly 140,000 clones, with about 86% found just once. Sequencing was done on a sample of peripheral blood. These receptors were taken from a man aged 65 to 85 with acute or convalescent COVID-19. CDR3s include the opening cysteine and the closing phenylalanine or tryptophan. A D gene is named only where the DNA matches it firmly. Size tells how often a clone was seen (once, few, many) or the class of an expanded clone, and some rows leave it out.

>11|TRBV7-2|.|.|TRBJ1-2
TGTGCCAGCAGGCAGGATGTTGGCTACACCTTC
CASRQDVGYTF
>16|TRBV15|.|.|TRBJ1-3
TGTGCCACCAGCAGAGATTACAGAAAAGCTGGAAACACCATATATTTT
CATSRDYRKAGNTIYF
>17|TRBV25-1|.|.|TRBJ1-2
TGTGCCAGCAGTGAATCCCCCCCGGGGGGGGCTAACTATGGCTACACCTTC
CASSESPPGGANYGYTF
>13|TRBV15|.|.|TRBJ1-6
TGTGCCACCAGCAGAGATATGAATTCACCCCTCCACTTT
CATSRDMNSPLHF
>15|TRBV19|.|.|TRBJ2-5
TGTGCCAGTAGTTCCCGACCTACCGACAGAGAGACCCAGTACTTC
CASSSRPTDRETQYF
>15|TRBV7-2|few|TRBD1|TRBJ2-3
TGTGCCAGCAGCACGGGACAGGGGGCGTTTGATACGCAGTATTTT
CASSTGQGAFDTQYF
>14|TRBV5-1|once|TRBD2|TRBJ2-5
TGCGCCAGCAGCGTTCACGGGAGGCAAGAGACCCAGTACTTC
CASSVHGRQETQYF
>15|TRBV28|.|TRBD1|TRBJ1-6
TGTGCCAGCAGTACTGGACAGGGGGATAATTCACCCCTCCACTTT
CASSTGQGDNSPLHF
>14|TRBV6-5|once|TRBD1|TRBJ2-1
TGTGCCAGCAGTTACAGGGGGCTAGATAATGAGCAGTTCTTC
CASSYRGLDNEQFF
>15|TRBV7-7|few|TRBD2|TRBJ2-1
TGTGCTAGCAGCTTAGGGAGGGCATCGGGCAATGAGCAGTTCTTC
CASSLGRASGNEQFF
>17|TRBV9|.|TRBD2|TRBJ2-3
TGTGCCAGCAGCCCTCGGACTAGCTTCGTCAGCACAGATACGCAGTATTTT
CASSPRTSFVSTDTQYF
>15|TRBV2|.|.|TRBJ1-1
TGTGCCAGCAGGGCCCTCCGGGGGGCGGGGAATGAAGCTTTCTTT
CASRALRGAGNEAFF
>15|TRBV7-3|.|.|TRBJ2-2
TGTGCCAGCAGCTTACGACACTCGAACACCGGGGAGCTGTTTTTT
CASSLRHSNTGELFF
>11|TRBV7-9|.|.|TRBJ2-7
TGTGCCAGCACAACAGGGTACGAGCAGTACTTC
CASTTGYEQYF
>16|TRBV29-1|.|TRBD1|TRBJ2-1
TGCAGCGTTGACCCGGACAGGGGGAGCTCCTACAATGAGCAGTTCTTC
CSVDPDRGSSYNEQFF
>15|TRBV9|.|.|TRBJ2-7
TGTGCCAGCAGCGTAGCCCCGACTCCTTCCTACGAGCAGTACTTC
CASSVAPTPSYEQYF
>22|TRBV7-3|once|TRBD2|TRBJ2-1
TGTGCCAGCAGCTCCCTACCCCCAGGGACTAGCGGGAGGGCCCTCTTTTATCGTGAGCAGTTCTTC
CASSSLPPGTSGRALFYREQFF
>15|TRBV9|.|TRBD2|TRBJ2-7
TGTGCCAGCAGCGTAGCCACTAGCGGGAGCTACGAGCAGTACTTC
CASSVATSGSYEQYF
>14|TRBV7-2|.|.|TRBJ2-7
TGTGCCAGCAGCAAGACAGTTGCACCCTACGAGCAGTACTTC
CASSKTVAPYEQYF
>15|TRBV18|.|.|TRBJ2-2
TGTGCCAGCTCACCACGATCAGGGTTCACCGGGGAGCTGTTTTTT
CASSPRSGFTGELFF
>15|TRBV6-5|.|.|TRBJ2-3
TGTGCCAGCAGCCCGTGGGGAGCAGTCACAGATACGCAGTATTTT
CASSPWGAVTDTQYF
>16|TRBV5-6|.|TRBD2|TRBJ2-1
TGTGCCAGCAGCTTGGAGGGTAGCGGGCCTTACAATGAGCAGTTCTTC
CASSLEGSGPYNEQFF
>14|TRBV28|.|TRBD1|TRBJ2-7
TGTGCCAGCACGGGAACAGGGGGCCCCTACGAGCAGTACTTC
CASTGTGGPYEQYF
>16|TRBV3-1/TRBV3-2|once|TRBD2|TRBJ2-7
TGTGCCAGCAGTCCGTGGCGGGAGGGTGGTGTCGACGAGCAGTACTTC
CASSPWREGGVDEQYF
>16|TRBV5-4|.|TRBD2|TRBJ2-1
TGTGCCAGCAGCACCCCTAGCGGGAAGTTTGACGATGAGCAGTTCTTC
CASSTPSGKFDDEQFF
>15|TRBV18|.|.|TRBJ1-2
TGTGCCAGCTCACCCCCGACAGAAGTTGTCTATGGCTACACCTTC
CASSPPTEVVYGYTF
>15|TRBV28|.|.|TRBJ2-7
TGTGCCAGCATTGCGTTAGGGGGTCTCGGGTACGAGCAGTACTTC
CASIALGGLGYEQYF
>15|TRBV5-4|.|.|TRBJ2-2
TGTGCCAGCAGCTTGCAGGGGCGGAACACCGGGGAGCTGTTTTTT
CASSLQGRNTGELFF
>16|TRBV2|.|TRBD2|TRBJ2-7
TGTGCCAGCAGTGAGTTCCGACTAGCGGGAGCTCACGAGCAGTACTTC
CASSEFRLAGAHEQYF
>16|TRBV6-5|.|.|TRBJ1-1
TGTGCCAGCAGTTGGGGGGGGGCAGACCCTAACACTGAAGCTTTCTTT
CASSWGGADPNTEAFF
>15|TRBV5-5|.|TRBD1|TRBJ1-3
TGTGCCAGCAGCACGGGACAGAGCTCTGGAAACACCATATATTTT
CASSTGQSSGNTIYF
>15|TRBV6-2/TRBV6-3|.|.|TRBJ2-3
TGTGCCAGCAGTATATTGGCACCTAGCACAGATACGCAGTATTTT
CASSILAPSTDTQYF
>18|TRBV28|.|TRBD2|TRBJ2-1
TGTGCCAGCACCCCACTAGCGGGAGGGCGTTCCCCCTACAATGAGCAGTTCTTC
CASTPLAGGRSPYNEQFF
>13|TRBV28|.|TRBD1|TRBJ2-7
TGTGTCGCAGCGGACAGGGGGTCCTACGAGCAGTACTTC
CVAADRGSYEQYF
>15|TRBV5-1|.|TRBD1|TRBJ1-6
TGCGCCAGCAGCGTTCGACAGGGGAACAATTCACCCCTCCACTTT
CASSVRQGNNSPLHF
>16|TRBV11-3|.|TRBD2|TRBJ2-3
TGTGCCAGCAGCTTAGGGACTAGCGGGAGCTCAGATACGCAGTATTTT
CASSLGTSGSSDTQYF
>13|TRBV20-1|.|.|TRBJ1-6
TGCAGTGCTATTGACTCGGCGGCTTCACCCCTCCACTTT
CSAIDSAASPLHF
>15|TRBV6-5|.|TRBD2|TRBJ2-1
TGTGCCAGCAGTTCCTCACTAGCGGGAGTGGATGAGCAGTTCTTC
CASSSSLAGVDEQFF
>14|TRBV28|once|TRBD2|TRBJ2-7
TGTGCCAGCATCTTTAGCGGGAGGAGCTACGAGCAGTACTTC
CASIFSGRSYEQYF
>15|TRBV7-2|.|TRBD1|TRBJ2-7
TGTGCCAGCAGCCTATCCGGGACAGGGGTTAGCGAGCAGTACTTC
CASSLSGTGVSEQYF
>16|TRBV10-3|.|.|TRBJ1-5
TGTGCCATCAGTGAGTCGAGTCGAAGTAGCAATCAGCCCCAGCATTTT
CAISESSRSSNQPQHF
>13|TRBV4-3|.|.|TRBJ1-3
TGCGCCAGCAGCCAAGATCGGGGAAACACCATATATTTT
CASSQDRGNTIYF
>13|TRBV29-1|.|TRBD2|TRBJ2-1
TGCAGCGTTGGAGGGGTCCGGGACTATGCGCAGTTCTTC
CSVGGVRDYAQFF
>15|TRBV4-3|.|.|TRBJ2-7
TGCGCCAGCAGCCAAGATGGCCCCGTCTCGGGCGAGCAGTACTTC
CASSQDGPVSGEQYF
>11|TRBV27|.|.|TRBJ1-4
TGTGCCACCACAGGGTACGAAAAACTGTTTTTT
CATTGYEKLFF
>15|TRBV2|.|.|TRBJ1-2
TGTGCCAGCAGTCGACGTCCGGAGGTGACCTATGGCTACACCTTC
CASSRRPEVTYGYTF
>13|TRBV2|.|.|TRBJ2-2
TGTGCCAGCAGTGTGCGCAACACCGGGGAGCTGTTTTTT
CASSVRNTGELFF
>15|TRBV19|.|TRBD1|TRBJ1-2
TGTGCCAGTAGTACCGGGACAGGGATTGGCTATGGCTACACCTTC
CASSTGTGIGYGYTF
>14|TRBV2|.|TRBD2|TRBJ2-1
TGTGCCAGCGAGGGCTTCCGAGGGAGGGATGAGCAGTTCTTC
CASEGFRGRDEQFF
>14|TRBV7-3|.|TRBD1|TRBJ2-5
TGTGCCAGCAGCTTATCAGGGACAGAAGAGACCCAGTACTTC
CASSLSGTEETQYF
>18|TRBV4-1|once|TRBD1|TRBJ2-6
TGCGCCAGCAGCCAAGATCTGGGACAGGCGAACGGGGCCAACGTCCTGACTTTC
CASSQDLGQANGANVLTF
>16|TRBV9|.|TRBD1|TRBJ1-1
TGTGCCAGCAGCCTCGGACAGGGGGCCGGATACACTGAAGCTTTCTTT
CASSLGQGAGYTEAFF
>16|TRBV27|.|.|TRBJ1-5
TGTGCCAGCAGACCCGAGTGGGCCCCGGCTTCCCAGCCCCAGCATTTT
CASRPEWAPASQPQHF
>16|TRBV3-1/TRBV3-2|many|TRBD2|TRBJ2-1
TGTGCCAGCAGCCAAGATAGGGCTAGCGGGAACAATGAGCAGTTCTTC
CASSQDRASGNNEQFF
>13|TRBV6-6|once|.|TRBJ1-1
TGTGCCAGCATTGCCCTCGGGGGAACTGAAGCTTTCTTT
CASIALGGTEAFF
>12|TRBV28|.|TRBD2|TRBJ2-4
TGTGCCAGCAGTCGTCTAGCGGGAGTTCAGTACTTC
CASSRLAGVQYF
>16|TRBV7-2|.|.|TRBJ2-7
TGTGCCAGCAGCGCCCCCTCGTGGGCTATCTCCTACGAGCAGTACTTC
CASSAPSWAISYEQYF
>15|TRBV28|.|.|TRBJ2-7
TGTGCCAGCAGTTTAGGGGGGGCCTACACCTACGAGCAGTACTTC
CASSLGGAYTYEQYF
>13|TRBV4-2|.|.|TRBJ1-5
TGTGCCAGCAGCCAAGGGGGGGATCAGCCCCAGCATTTT
CASSQGGDQPQHF
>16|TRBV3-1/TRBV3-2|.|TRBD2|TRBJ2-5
TGTGCCAGCAGCCCCCGACTAGCGGGATCTAAAGAGACCCAGTACTTC
CASSPRLAGSKETQYF